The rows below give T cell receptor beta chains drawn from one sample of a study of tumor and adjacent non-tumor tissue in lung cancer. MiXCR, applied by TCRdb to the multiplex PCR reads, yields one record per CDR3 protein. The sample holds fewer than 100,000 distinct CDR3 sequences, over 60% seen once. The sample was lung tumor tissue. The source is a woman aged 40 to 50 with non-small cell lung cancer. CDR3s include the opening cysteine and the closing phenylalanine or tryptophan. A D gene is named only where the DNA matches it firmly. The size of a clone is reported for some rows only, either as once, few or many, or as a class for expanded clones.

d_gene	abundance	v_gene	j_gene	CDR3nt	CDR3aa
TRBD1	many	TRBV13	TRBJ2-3	TGTGCCAGCAGCCCACCGGACAGGACCACAGATACGCAGTATTTT	CASSPPDRTTDTQYF
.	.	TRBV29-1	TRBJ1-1	TGCAGTGTAAGAGGATCCGCGGACACTGAAGCTTTCTTT	CSVRGSADTEAFF
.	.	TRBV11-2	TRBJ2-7	TGTGCCAGCGGCCCCCTGGGTGGGCAGGGGTACTACGAGCAATACTTC	CASGPLGGQGYYEQYF
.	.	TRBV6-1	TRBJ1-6	TGTGCCAGCAGTGAACTCAGGGGCTCTAATTCATCCCTCCACTTT	CASSELRGSNSSLHF
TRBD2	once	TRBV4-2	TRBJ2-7	TGTGCCAGCAGCCAAGATTATGCTAGCGGTGGGGCTACCTACAAGCACTACTTC	CASSQDYASGGATYKHYF
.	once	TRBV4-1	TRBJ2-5	TGCGCCAGCACTCAAGATCGGGACGGGACCGAGACCCAGTACTTC	CASTQDRDGTETQYF
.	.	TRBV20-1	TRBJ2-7	TGCAGTGCTAGGTCCAACAGGGCATTGACCTATGAGCAGTACTTC	CSARSNRALTYEQYF
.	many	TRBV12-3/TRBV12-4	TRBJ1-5	TGTGCCAGCAGTTACGGGGGGAAAAATCAGCCCCAGCATTTT	CASSYGGKNQPQHF
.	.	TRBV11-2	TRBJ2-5	TGTGCCAGCAGCTTAGTTAGGCGGAGGGCCCAAGGGACCCAATACTTC	CASSLVRRRAQGTQYF
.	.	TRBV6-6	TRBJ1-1	TGTGCCAGTAACCCACCATTGAACACTGAAGCTTTCTTT	CASNPPLNTEAFF
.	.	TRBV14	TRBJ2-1	TGTGTCAGCAACCAGGGAGGACGGATGGGGAGCTCCTACAATGAGCAGTTCTTC	CVSNQGGRMGSSYNEQFF
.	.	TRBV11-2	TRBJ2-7	TGTGCCAACAGCTTAGATCCCCAGAGGTACTACGAGCAATACTTC	CANSLDPQRYYEQYF
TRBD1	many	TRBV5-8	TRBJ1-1	TGTGCCAGCAGCGTTATCAGGGGGGTGTCCGTCACTGAAGCTTTCTTT	CASSVIRGVSVTEAFF
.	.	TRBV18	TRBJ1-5	TGTGCCAGCTCACCGGACGAACAGAAGAATCAGCCCCAGCATTTT	CASSPDEQKNQPQHF
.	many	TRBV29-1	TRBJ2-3	TGCAGCGCCTCTTTAGCGGACGACACAGATACGCAGTATTTT	CSASLADDTDTQYF
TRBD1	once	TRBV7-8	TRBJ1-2	TGTGGCAGTAGCTTAGCTCCGGGGACAGCCCATGGCTACACCTTC	CGSSLAPGTAHGYTF
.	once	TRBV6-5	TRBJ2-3	TGTGCCAACAGTTACTCAAGAAGCACAGATACGCAGTATTTT	CANSYSRSTDTQYF
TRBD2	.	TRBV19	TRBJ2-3	TGTGCCAGTAGTTCCCCGGCGACTAGCGGCGGCACAGATACGCAGTATTTT	CASSSPATSGGTDTQYF
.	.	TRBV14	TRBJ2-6	TGTGCCAGCAGCCAAGATAATAGGGGTCCTGGGGCCAACGTCATGTCTTTC	CASSQDNRGPGANVMSF
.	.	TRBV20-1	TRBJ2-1	TGCAGTGCTAGAGTTTTAGGACTACAGAGAGAGCAGTTCTTC	CSARVLGLQREQFF
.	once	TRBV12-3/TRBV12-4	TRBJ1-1	TGTGCCAGCAGCCTCTCTTCAATCCGCGCCGAAGCTTTATTT	CASSLSSIRAEALF
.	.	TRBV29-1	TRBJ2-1	TGCAGCGTTGAAGCAATGATTAGCAGGAGGGGGGATGAGCAGTTCTTC	CSVEAMISRRGDEQFF
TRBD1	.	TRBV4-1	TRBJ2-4	TGCGCCAGCAACCCCCGGACAGGGATGTCCAAAAACATTCAGTACTTC	CASNPRTGMSKNIQYF
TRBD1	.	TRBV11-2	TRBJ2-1	TGTGCCAGCAGCCCGCGGACAGGGCACAAAGAGCAGCTCTTC	CASSPRTGHKEQLF
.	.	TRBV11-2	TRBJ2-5	TGTGCCAGCAGTTTATTAAGATGGGGGACCAAGTACTTC	CASSLLRWGTKYF